This entry lists 21 T cell receptor beta chains sequenced from one sample in a study of OX40 agonist ivuxolimab in advanced cancers. Measured with immunoSEQ multiplex PCR; TCRdb has only the in-frame clones, and not every one. The sample has about 48,000 clones, approximately 90% seen once. The sample in question was CD4+ or CD8+ T cells sorted from blood, obtained in a trial of the OX40 agonist ivuxolimab. Receptor source: an adult with an advanced solid tumor such as melanoma, head and neck, liver or kidney cancer.

This chain joins TRBV18 and TRBJ2-7; weak D call: TRBD1 (5 bases). In germline, CDR1 is KGHSH, CDR2 LQKENI. With 1 base removed from V and 3 bases from J, the gap between germline ends came to 16 bases. CDR3 length equals 16 residues. CDR3 nucleotides: TGTGCCAGCTCACCACTGCCTTCAGGGAAGGGCTACGAGCAGTACTTC. Protein: CASSPLPSGKGYEQYF.

The chain uses TRBV28 and TRBJ2-5; D possibly corresponds to TRBD1 (6 bases). The CDR3 runs to 15 residues. V was clipped by 4 bases and J by 0 bases, with 12 bases between them. CDR1 and CDR2 (germline): MDHEN, SYDVKM. This chain's CDR3 is CASSWGLRDQETQYF. The CDR3 region has the DNA TGTGCCAGCAGTTGGGGGCTCCGGGACCAAGAGACCCAGTACTTC.

The V and J genes are TRBV27 and TRBJ1-6; D is possibly TRBD1 (6 bases). The CDR3 runs 16 residues. From germline, CDR1 is MNHEY and CDR2 SMNVEV (reference sequence). V was shortened by 6 bases and J by 7 bases, with 19 bases between the two germline ends. The CDR3 spells CASRGEPGQMNSPLHF. The CDR3 nucleotides are TGTGCCAGCAGGGGTGAACCGGGACAAATGAATTCACCCCTCCACTTT.

V gene TRBV12-2 combines with J gene TRBJ2-7; the table's D call, TRBD2, was not checked against the DNA. TRBV12-2 is marked as a pseudogene. CDR3 size: 14 residues. CDR3 nucleotides: TGTGCAAGTCGCTTGACCGGCGGCTCCTACGAGCAGTACTTC. This codes for CASRLTGGSYEQYF.

This sequence joins TRBV11-2 and TRBJ2-3, with a tentative D call TRBD2 (5 bases). The germline V and J ends were trimmed by 7 bases and 3 bases, with 11 bases remaining between them. There are 13 residues in the CDR3. The germline V gene has CDR1 SGHAT and CDR2 FQNNGV. The CDR3 is CASTPGGTDTQYF. CDR3 nucleotides: TGTGCCAGCACCCCGGGCGGGACAGATACGCAGTATTTT.

The CDR3 DNA sequence: TGTGCCAGCAGCTTGGACAGGGGCGGAGGAAACACCATATATTTT. Its protein is CASSLDRGGGNTIYF. The rearrangement uses TRBV5-4 and TRBJ1-3, with 7 positions matching TRBD1. The V gene end was trimmed by 0 bases and the J gene end by 4 bases; junction bases not matched to a gene: 4. Looked up from germline, CDR1 is SGHNT and CDR2 is YYREEE (reference sequence). This CDR3 region has 15 residues.

The chain joins TRBV14 to TRBJ2-6; D is perhaps TRBD2 (5 bases). The CDR3 runs 17 residues. V was clipped by 7 bases and J by 0 bases, with 16 bases between them. CDR1 SGHDN and CDR2 FVKESK come from the germline V gene. The CDR3 bases are TGTGCCAGCAATGAAGGAGGATCACCCTCTGGGGCCAACGTCCTGACTTTC. Translating it yields CASNEGGSPSGANVLTF.

The chain couples TRBV6-5 to TRBJ2-1, with D possibly being TRBD2 (6 bases). CDR1 is MNHEY and CDR2 is SVGAGI in the germline V gene. The CDR3 is 12 amino acids. Deletions cut 2 bases from V and 9 bases from J, with 8 bases between. Here the CDR3 DNA reads TGTGCCAGCAGTTACCCCGGGGGTGAGCAGTTCTTC. It specifies CASSYPGGEQFF.

V usage is TRBV28 and J usage is TRBJ1-3; TRBD1 matches at 11 bases. V was pared by 5 bases and J by 9 bases, with 6 bases of the junction left unmatched. The length of the CDR3 is 14 residues. Germline V lookup: CDR1 MDHEN, CDR2 SYDVKM. The chain's CDR3 is CASSPRTGGFTIYF. The CDR3 region has the DNA TGTGCCAGCAGTCCACGGACAGGGGGCTTCACCATATATTTT.

The rearrangement joins TRBV6-5 to TRBJ1-5, with D perhaps matching TRBD1 (6 bases). The CDR3 is made up of 14 amino acids. Trimming took 2 bases from V and 7 from J, leaving 12 bases between them. Germline CDR1 and CDR2: MNHEY and SVGAGI. The CDR3 is CASSYAAGAQPQHF. The CDR3 DNA follows: TGTGCCAGCAGTTACGCAGCAGGGGCCCAGCCCCAGCATTTT.

This clone was seen a few times. V and J are TRBV7-9 and TRBJ1-4; 8 nucleotides align to TRBD1. The CDR3 runs to 13 residues. Trimming removed 5 bases from V and 6 bases from J; junction bases left unmatched: 2. In germline, CDR1 is SEHNR, CDR2 FQNEAQ (reference sequence). DNA of the CDR3: TGTGCCAGCAGCCCGACAGGGGATGAAAAACTGTTTTTT. As protein: CASSPTGDEKLFF.

This chain uses TRBV5-1 with TRBJ2-3, with TRBD2 identical over 9 bases. The CDR3 loop spans 17 amino acids. Germline V gives CDR1 SGHRS, CDR2 YFSETQ. Trimming took 0 bases from V and 3 from J; bases not matched to a gene: 8. The CDR3: CASSLGGSGSRTDTQYF. In DNA, the CDR3 is TGCGCCAGCAGCTTGGGTGGTAGCGGGAGTCGTACAGATACGCAGTATTTT.

V gene TRBV14 combines with J gene TRBJ1-6; D possibly corresponds to TRBD1 (6 bases). This CDR3 comprises 12 residues. V lost 1 base, J lost 16 bases, and 11 bases lay in between. CDR1 SGHDN and CDR2 FVKESK come from the germline V gene. The CDR3 is CASSQAGHDLHF. The CDR3 DNA is TGTGCCAGCAGCCAAGCGGGACACGATCTCCACTTT.

The chain carries TRBV5-4 and TRBJ2-2; D gene uncertain. V lost 0 bases and J lost 4, with 10 bases in between. The CDR3 loop spans 15 amino acids. The germline gives CDR1 SGHNT, CDR2 YYREEE (reference sequence). In nucleotides, the CDR3 is TGTGCCAGCAGCTTGGATCTGGCGAGCACCGGGGAGCTGTTTTTT. Its protein product is CASSLDLASTGELFF.

This chain uses TRBV27 with TRBJ1-1, with D maybe TRBD1 (5 bases). Deletions cut 2 bases from V and 7 bases from J, with 11 bases between. Germline lookup yields CDR1 MNHEY and CDR2 SMNVEV (reference sequence). The CDR3 is 13 residues long. As DNA, the CDR3 is TGTGCCAGCAGTTTAAACGGACACGATGAAGCTTTCTTT. It encodes CASSLNGHDEAFF.

The gene calls are TRBV2 and TRBJ2-5; D unresolved. CDR1 is SNHLY, CDR2 FYNNEI, per germline. V was pared by 5 bases and J by 5 bases, with 15 bases between. The CDR3 totals 14 residues. The CDR3 region is CASSFDQTGETQYF. The CDR3 DNA reads TGTGCCAGCAGTTTTGACCAGACCGGGGAGACCCAGTACTTC.

The rearrangement links TRBV4-2 to TRBJ2-3, with TRBD2 matching 8 bases. J was trimmed by 5 bases and V by 3 bases; bases with no gene match: 13. Germline values: CDR1 LGHNA, CDR2 YNFKEQ. This CDR3 is 17 amino acids long. The CDR3 spells CASSQGRASGLEDTQYF. The CDR3 bases are TGTGCCAGCAGCCAGGGGAGGGCTAGCGGGTTAGAAGATACGCAGTATTTT.

This rearrangement joins TRBV7-6 to TRBJ2-6, with 7 bases identical to TRBD1. The CDR3 consists of 16 residues. From germline, CDR1 is SGHVS and CDR2 FNYEAQ. V dropped 5 bases and J dropped 2; count of bases not matched to a gene: 6. The CDR3 nucleotides read TGTGCCAGCAGCGCACGACAGGGACCTGGGGCCAACGTCCTGACTTTC. Amino acids: CASSARQGPGANVLTF. Based on the CDR3 plus reference TRBV7-6 and TRBJ2-6, the full variable domain is GAGVSQSPRYKVTKRGQDVALRCDPISGHVSLYWYRQALGQGPEFLTYFNYEAQQDKSGLPNDRFSAERPEGSISTLTIQRTEQRDSAMYRCASSARQGPGANVLTFGAGSRLTVL.

J is TRBJ1-2 and V is TRBV19, with D maybe TRBD1 (5 bases). Germline CDR1 is LNHDA and CDR2 is SQIVND (reference sequence). V lost 7 bases and J 3 bases, leaving 18 bases between the germline ends. The CDR3 runs to 15 residues. The CDR3 bases are TGTGCCAGTACCCCCACGGAGGGGTGGCACTATGGCTACACCTTC. Translating it yields CASTPTEGWHYGYTF.

The V gene is TRBV6-1, the J gene TRBJ1-6; D call uncertain. CDR3 length: 16 amino acids. In germline, CDR1 is MNHNS, CDR2 SASEGT. The V and J ends lost 4 bases and 7 bases respectively, with 17 bases between them. CDR3 protein: CASSASSSVWNSPLHF. In DNA form, the CDR3 reads TGTGCCAGCAGTGCCTCTTCGAGCGTCTGGAATTCACCCCTCCACTTT.

This chain connects TRBV4-1 to TRBJ2-7; D perhaps matches TRBD1 (6 bases). V was trimmed by 2 bases and J by 2 bases, leaving 13 bases between them. The CDR3 consists of 15 residues. The germline CDR1 and CDR2 sequences are MGHRA and YSYEKL. The CDR3 DNA follows: TGCGCCAGCAGCCAACTCTCTGGACAGACCTACGAGCAGTACTTC. This translates into CASSQLSGQTYEQYF.